The clone carrying this TCR beta chain was seen only once. The data are from a study of blood T cell repertoires in COVID-19. CDR1 is LGHDT and CDR2 is YNNKEL in the germline V gene (reference sequence). The length of the CDR3 is 13 residues. Losses at the gene ends were 4 bases for V and 5 bases for J; bases not matched to a gene: 3. TCRdb's copy holds only in-frame clones and misses some; the assay was immunoSEQ multiplex PCR. The sample includes more than 65,000 clones, around 85% of them seen just once. This receptor was taken from a woman in her forties or fifties with acute or convalescent COVID-19. What was sequenced was peripheral blood. The chain couples TRBV3-1 (or the pseudogene TRBV3-2) to TRBJ1-1, with 8 bases fitting TRBD1. CDR3 nucleotide sequence: TGTGCCAGCAGCCGCGACAGGGGAACTGAAGCTTTCTTT. Amino acid sequence: CASSRDRGTEAFF.